This TCR beta chain was found in a study of blood T cell repertoires in COVID-19. Study-wide context: T cells, B-cell-depleted T cells, or PBMCs supplied cDNA or gDNA.

The CDR3 extends over 15 amino acids. From germline, CDR1 is SNHLY and CDR2 FYNNEI. V shed 7 bases and J shed 4 bases, with 17 bases lying between them. Per the original methods: It was from reference gene primer amplification that nucleated cell counts were estimated. Sequencing used immunoSEQ multiplex PCR; TCRdb keeps in-frame clones, though not all of them. That table is the source of V, J and clone size, and D and trimming were worked out from the DNA. The profile shows 150,000 or so clones, roughly nine tenths of them singletons. Adults between roughly 18 and 100 years of age took part from about 24 US areas. Recovered participants had two consecutive negative NP/OP PCR tests, healthcare professional clearance, or symptom resolution.

This TCR was recovered from a woman between 45 and 60 years old who had recovered from COVID-19. The chain carries TRBV2 and TRBJ1-5; weak D call: TRBD1 (5 bases). Sequenced input: PBMCs or T cells enriched from blood (not recorded which). The CDR3 DNA reads as TGTGCCAGCACCGGGACCGGAGGGTGGAATCAGCCCCAGCATTTT. It yields the protein CASTGTGGWNQPQHF.